These T cell receptor beta chains were read from a single sample in a study of Ad26.COV2.S vaccination and SARS-CoV-2 variants. Clones were read by immunoSEQ multiplex PCR, and TCRdb kept only the in-frame ones, dropping some. The sample holds about 280,000 clones; 70% to 90% are singletons and the top ten take roughly 3.5%. Here the sequenced sample was peripheral blood, taken in a trial of Ad26.COV2.S vaccine versus placebo. Receptors originate from a person aged 18-60 years who received the Ad26.COV2.S COVID-19 vaccine or a placebo. Each CDR3 is given with its conserved first and last residue. The D gene is left open where the match is weak. A clone size is listed for some rows: how often the clone was seen (once, few, many), or a class if it is expanded.

size	D	V	J	CDR3	DNA
few	TRBD2	TRBV4-1	TRBJ2-1	CASSQDETSYKNEQFF	TGCGCCAGCAGCCAAGACGAGACTAGCTATAAAAATGAGCAGTTCTTC
.	.	TRBV9	TRBJ1-2	CASSASYGYTF	TGTGCCAGCAGCGCCAGCTATGGCTACACCTTC
.	TRBD1	TRBV27	TRBJ2-3	CASRPGQGPGDTQYF	TGTGCCAGCAGACCGGGACAGGGTCCAGGAGATACGCAGTATTTT
.	.	TRBV4-1	TRBJ1-5	CASSQAEGEPQHF	TGCGCCAGCAGCCAAGCTGAAGGTGAGCCCCAGCATTTT
.	.	TRBV11-2	TRBJ1-4	CASSLAGEKLFF	TGTGCCAGCAGCTTAGCGGGTGAAAAACTGTTTTTT
once	TRBD2	TRBV7-2	TRBJ2-3	CASSLVTSGGARDTQYF	TGTGCCAGCAGCTTGGTAACTAGCGGGGGGGCAAGGGATACGCAGTATTTT
.	.	TRBV4-1	TRBJ1-6	CASSPVEVNSPLHF	TGCGCCAGCAGCCCGGTCGAGGTTAATTCACCCCTCCACTTT
.	.	TRBV19	TRBJ2-5	CASSEEETQYF	TGTGCCAGTAGTGAAGAGGAGACCCAGTACTTC
once	TRBD1	TRBV7-9	TRBJ2-5	CASSSTGGLETQYF	TGTGCCAGCAGCTCGACAGGGGGGCTAGAGACCCAGTACTTC
.	.	TRBV7-8	TRBJ1-5	CASSPDRDQPQHF	TGTGCCAGCAGCCCGGACCGCGATCAGCCCCAGCATTTT
once	.	TRBV30	TRBJ2-3	CAWSVRRGAPSTDTQYF	TGTGCCTGGAGTGTACGGCGGGGCGCACCTAGCACAGATACGCAGTATTTT
.	.	TRBV27	TRBJ1-6	CASSPSGTFGSPLHF	TGTGCCAGCAGTCCTAGCGGGACCTTCGGGTCACCCCTCCACTTT
.	.	TRBV7-9	TRBJ1-6	CASSLAVDSPLHF	TGTGCCAGCAGCTTGGCGGTAGATTCACCCCTCCACTTT
.	.	TRBV6-5	TRBJ2-5	CASSPGAVQETQYF	TGTGCCAGCAGTCCCGGCGCGGTGCAAGAGACCCAGTACTTC
.	.	TRBV30	TRBJ2-1	CAWSVGTRGDEQFF	TGTGCCTGGAGTGTAGGAACTAGGGGCGATGAGCAGTTCTTC
once	.	TRBV10-2	TRBJ1-1	CASRSTEAFF	TGCGCCAGCCGGAGCACTGAAGCTTTCTTT
.	TRBD1	TRBV4-1	TRBJ1-2	CASSRLTGVGYTF	TGCGCCAGCAGCCGCCTGACAGGGGTCGGCTACACCTTC
.	TRBD2	TRBV3-1/TRBV3-2	TRBJ2-3	CASSRLPTSGGALDTQYF	TGTGCCAGCAGCCGCCTACCCACTAGCGGGGGGGCCTTAGATACGCAGTATTTT
.	.	TRBV4-2	TRBJ1-2	CASSQEGTAFYGYTF	TGTGCCAGCAGCCAAGAAGGAACAGCCTTCTATGGCTACACCTTC
.	.	TRBV23-1	TRBJ1-5	CASTDRFNQPQHF	TGCGCCAGCACCGACAGGTTCAATCAGCCCCAGCATTTT
many	TRBD1	TRBV27	TRBJ1-1	CASSQGGTEAFF	TGTGCCAGCAGCCAGGGGGGCACTGAAGCTTTCTTT
.	.	TRBV29-1	TRBJ2-1	CSVGGRANMEQFF	TGCAGCGTTGGCGGGCGGGCCAATATGGAGCAGTTCTTC
.	TRBD2	TRBV25-1	TRBJ2-1	CASSEPLGTTTRNEQFF	TGTGCCAGCAGTGAACCCCTCGGGACTACAACTCGTAATGAGCAGTTCTTC
.	.	TRBV19	TRBJ1-5	CASSPRGGSYQPQHF	TGTGCCAGTAGTCCCCGGGGGGGCAGCTATCAGCCCCAGCATTTT
few	.	TRBV5-6	TRBJ1-1	CASSLDLNTEAFF	TGTGCCAGCAGCCTCGACTTAAACACTGAAGCTTTCTTT
.	.	TRBV10-3	TRBJ2-5	CAISESSGTRETQYF	TGTGCCATCAGTGAGTCTAGCGGAACCAGGGAGACCCAGTACTTC
.	.	TRBV4-2	TRBJ2-2	CASSQGQNTGELFF	TGTGCCAGCAGCCAAGGGCAAAACACCGGGGAGCTGTTTTTT
.	.	TRBV6-5	TRBJ2-1	CASSYSRARRMYEQFF	TGTGCCAGCAGTTACTCCAGGGCTAGAAGGATGTATGAGCAGTTCTTC
.	.	TRBV28	TRBJ1-3	CASRGGGGNTIYF	TGTGCCAGCAGAGGGGGGGGCGGAAACACCATATATTTT
once	.	TRBV27	TRBJ1-1	CASSSGLERAFF	TGTGCCAGCAGTTCGGGCCTTGAAAGAGCTTTCTTT
.	.	TRBV28	TRBJ2-7	CASSFPTREQYF	TGTGCCAGCAGTTTTCCAACCCGCGAGCAGTACTTC
.	TRBD2	TRBV7-2	TRBJ2-7	CASSSLAGGTYEQYF	TGTGCCAGCAGCTCACTAGCGGGGGGAACCTACGAGCAGTACTTC
.	.	TRBV5-1	TRBJ2-2	CASSLLSGANTGELFF	TGCGCCAGCAGCTTGCTATCGGGGGCTAACACCGGGGAGCTGTTTTTT
once	TRBD1	TRBV29-1	TRBJ1-2	CSVPNTPGQGAYGYTF	TGCAGCGTCCCAAACACCCCGGGACAGGGGGCGTATGGCTACACCTTC
.	.	TRBV5-1	TRBJ2-3	CASSLSRAIDTQYF	TGCGCCAGCAGCTTGTCCAGGGCCATAGATACGCAGTATTTT
.	.	TRBV2	TRBJ1-5	CASSQGRDQPQHF	TGTGCCAGCAGTCAGGGACGCGATCAGCCCCAGCATTTT
.	.	TRBV5-6	TRBJ1-1	CASSLRQPNTEAFF	TGTGCCAGCAGCTTAAGACAGCCGAACACTGAAGCTTTCTTT
once	TRBD2	TRBV7-2	TRBJ2-1	CASAARRGGTNEQFF	TGTGCCAGCGCCGCAAGACGGGGGGGCACGAATGAGCAGTTCTTC
few	.	TRBV10-3	TRBJ1-1	CAISEPVGGGNTEAFF	TGTGCCATCAGTGAGCCGGTAGGAGGGGGGAACACTGAAGCTTTCTTT
few	.	TRBV29-1	TRBJ1-2	CSVSDGYGYTF	TGCAGCGTCTCGGACGGCTATGGCTACACCTTC
.	TRBD1	TRBV2	TRBJ2-6	CASRAGQGARSNSGANVLTF	TGTGCCAGCAGAGCGGGACAGGGGGCGAGATCCAACTCTGGGGCCAACGTCCTGACTTTC
.	TRBD1	TRBV13	TRBJ2-7	CASSLGGQFSYEQYF	TGTGCCAGCAGCTTAGGGGGACAGTTCTCCTACGAGCAGTACTTC
few	.	TRBV5-1	TRBJ2-7	CASSLGIAGTYEQYF	TGCGCCAGCAGCTTGGGGATTGCGGGTACCTACGAGCAGTACTTC
.	TRBD2	TRBV18	TRBJ2-5	CASSPPVRTSAPPTQETQYF	TGTGCCAGCTCACCACCGGTGCGGACTAGCGCACCCCCGACACAAGAGACCCAGTACTTC
.	TRBD2	TRBV29-1	TRBJ2-1	CSVVRLAGSNEQFF	TGCAGCGTTGTTCGGCTAGCGGGGTCAAATGAGCAGTTCTTC
few	.	TRBV4-1	TRBJ1-5	CASRREQNNQPQHF	TGCGCCAGCAGGCGGGAACAGAACAATCAGCCCCAGCATTTT
.	.	TRBV27	TRBJ2-3	CASSWGLGTDTQYF	TGTGCCAGCAGTTGGGGACTCGGCACAGATACGCAGTATTTT
.	TRBD1	TRBV5-1	TRBJ2-1	CASSTTGTGGLNEQFF	TGCGCCAGCAGCACTACCGGGACAGGGGGCCTTAATGAGCAGTTCTTC
.	TRBD1	TRBV11-3	TRBJ2-7	CASSAGGQQSEQYF	TGTGCCAGCAGCGCTGGGGGACAGCAGTCCGAGCAGTACTTC
.	.	TRBV18	TRBJ1-2	CASSPQDRNLNYGYTF	TGTGCCAGCTCACCACAAGACAGAAACTTAAACTATGGCTACACCTTC
.	TRBD2	TRBV11-2	TRBJ2-7	CASSSGLANYEQYF	TGTGCCAGCAGCTCGGGACTAGCGAATTACGAGCAGTACTTC
.	.	TRBV10-3	TRBJ1-1	CAISEGRSNTEAFF	TGTGCCATCAGCGAAGGCAGGTCGAACACTGAAGCTTTCTTT
.	.	TRBV6-1	TRBJ1-3	CATRGPSSGNTIYF	TGTGCCACCAGGGGACCCAGCTCTGGAAACACCATATATTTT
.	.	TRBV30	TRBJ1-4	CAWSSKWGNEKLFF	TGTGCCTGGAGTTCTAAGTGGGGCAATGAAAAACTGTTTTTT
.	.	TRBV4-2	TRBJ2-5	CASSPTSTGQETQYF	TGTGCCAGCAGCCCTACCTCCACGGGGCAAGAGACCCAGTACTTC
few	TRBD1	TRBV5-5	TRBJ1-5	CASSLVGQLNSNQPQHF	TGTGCCAGCAGCCTGGTGGGACAGCTTAATAGCAATCAGCCCCAGCATTTT
.	.	TRBV12-5	TRBJ1-6	CASGRGGDNSPLHF	TGTGCTAGTGGCCGAGGGGGAGATAATTCACCCCTCCACTTT
.	.	TRBV7-2	TRBJ1-2	CASSSKRGNYGYTF	TGTGCCAGCAGCTCCAAGAGAGGGAACTATGGCTACACCTTC
.	TRBD1	TRBV7-3	TRBJ2-5	CASSSLAGGAETQYF	TGTGCCAGCAGCTCCCTAGCAGGGGGAGCAGAGACCCAGTACTTC